This TCR beta chain was documented in a study of spatial heterogeneity in lung cancer. Trimming took 2 bases from V and 5 from J, leaving 15 bases between them. CDR1 GTSNPN and CDR2 SVGIG come from the germline V gene (reference sequence). This CDR3 contains 15 residues. Study findings and constraints: For expanded intratumoral alpha and beta TCRs, counts tracked tumor mutation counts.

This clonotype was seen repeatedly, ten times or more. The antigen is undetermined. Time point in this sample: sample taken at primary tumor resection. Whole RNA from tumor, nontumor lung or frozen PBMC was sequenced unsorted. TCRdb itself ran the 5' RACE reads through MiXCR, one entry per CDR3 protein. The table has 15,000 to 20,000 distinct CDR3 sequences, around 6.9% seen once. The chain is built from TRBV30 and TRBJ2-2; no firm D call. Sequencing was performed on lung tumor tissue, taken at surgery. This sequence originates from a female donor with early-stage non-small cell lung cancer. CDR3 amino acids: CAWSRRYAVTGELFF. The CDR3 DNA is TGTGCCTGGAGTAGGCGGTATGCTGTAACCGGGGAGCTGTTTTTT.